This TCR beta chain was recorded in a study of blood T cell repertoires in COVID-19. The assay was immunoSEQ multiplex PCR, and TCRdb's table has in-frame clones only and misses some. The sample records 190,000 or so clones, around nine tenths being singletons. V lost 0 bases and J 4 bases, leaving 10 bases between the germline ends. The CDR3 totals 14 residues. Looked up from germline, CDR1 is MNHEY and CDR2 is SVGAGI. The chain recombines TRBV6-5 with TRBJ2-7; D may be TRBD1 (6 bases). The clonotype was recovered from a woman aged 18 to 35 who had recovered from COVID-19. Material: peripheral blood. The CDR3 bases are TGTGCCAGCAGTTACTCCTTGGGGGCTTACGAGCAGTACTTC. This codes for CASSYSLGAYEQYF.